The 15 T cell receptor beta chains reported below all come from one sample, sequenced in a study of T cell repertoires and leukemia-associated antigens. No antigen has been identified for these receptors. TCRdb re-analysed the 5' RACE reads in MiXCR, keeping a single row per CDR3 protein. The sample includes around 12,000 distinct CDR3 sequences, about two fifths seen only once; the top ten take 30% to 40%. Sequencing was done on a sample of CD3+ T cells sorted from blood and cultured. Receptors were obtained from a female donor in good health.

The sample holds many counts of this clonotype. The rearrangement uses TRBV6-4 and TRBJ2-1; TRBD2 might be the D (6 bases). V was clipped by 3 bases and J by 8 bases, with 14 bases between them. The germline V gene encodes CDR1 MRHNA and CDR2 SNTAGT. The CDR3 consists of 14 residues. The CDR3, as DNA: TGTGCCAGCAGTGAGGCGGAGGGCTCCGATGAGCAGTTCTTC. This sequence encodes CASSEAEGSDEQFF.

By sample fraction, this clonotype is medium-sized (0.01 to 0.1%). The genes are TRBV12-3 or TRBV12-4 and TRBJ2-3; D gene uncertain. This CDR3 spans 15 amino acids. Trimming pared 6 bases from V and 1 base from J, leaving 14 bases between. In DNA, the CDR3 is TGTGCCAGCAGCGCCCGACGGACGGGCACAGATACGCAGTATTTT. Its protein is CASSARRTGTDTQYF.

In its sample, this clonotype is medium-sized (0.01 to 0.1%). This chain links TRBV4-3 with TRBJ2-3; 8 nucleotides agree with TRBD2. Germline trimming cut 4 bases from V and 4 bases from J; bases unmatched to any gene: 4. Germline assignment: CDR1 LGHNA and CDR2 YSLEER. This CDR3 is 14 amino acids long. As DNA, the CDR3 is TGCGCCAGCAGCCCGCTAGCGGGCCCAGATACGCAGTATTTT. It codes for CASSPLAGPDTQYF.

The V and J genes are TRBV3-1 and TRBJ2-3; D unresolved. This CDR3 is built from 15 residues. Trimming removed 3 bases from V and 6 bases from J, with 16 bases in between. The germline CDR1 and CDR2 sequences are LGHDT and YNNKEL (reference sequence). The CDR3 DNA reads TGTGCCAGCAGCCACGGAGCCACAACTAAGGATACGCAGTATTTT. Translation: CASSHGATTKDTQYF.

As concerns this clonotype: One end of the junction varies from germline; a read error may be responsible. The chain joins TRBV4-3 to TRBJ2-1; D is possibly TRBD1 (6 bases). The length of the CDR3 is 16 residues. Germline V gene lookup returns CDR1 LGHNA and CDR2 YSLEER. In nucleotides, the CDR3 is TGCGCCTGCAGTCATGCCCCCAGTGGGGGCGGGAATGAGCAGTTCTTC. Its translation: CACSHAPSGGGNEQFF.

This clonotype was recorded a few times. The V call is TRBV21-1, the J call TRBJ1-1; the table gives TRBD1 as D, unverified against the DNA. TRBV21-1 constitutes a pseudogene. The CDR3 runs to 15 residues. The CDR3 is CATSGGGRENTEAFF. CDR3 in DNA: TGTGCCACCTCCGGGGGCGGCAGAGAGAACACTGAAGCTTTCTTT.

Concerning this clonotype itself: A much larger clone lies a single base off, so this may be a read error. This chain uses TRBV7-2 with TRBJ2-1; D uncertain. The germline V gene has CDR1 SGHTA and CDR2 FQGNSA. The CDR3 runs to 15 residues. Trimming stripped 8 bases from V and 0 bases from J, with 14 bases between. This chain's CDR3 is CASGSQYNSYNEQFF. The DNA of the CDR3 is TGTGCCAGCGGCTCTCAATACAACTCCTACAATGAGCAGTTCTTC.

The V call is TRBV6-4, the J call TRBJ2-1, with D possibly being TRBD2 (5 bases). Germline-derived CDR1 and CDR2 are MRHNA and SNTAGT. The CDR3 contains 15 residues. Trimming cost V 6 bases and J 8 bases, with 20 bases left between them. The CDR3 region has the DNA TGTGCCAGCAGGAAGCACCCGGACTTTTCCTATGAGCAGTTCTTC. This translates into CASRKHPDFSYEQFF.

The chain couples TRBV5-1 to TRBJ2-7; TRBD2 matches 8 bases. Germline values: CDR1 SGHRS, CDR2 YFSETQ. This CDR3 is 13 amino acids long. J gave up 3 bases and V 4 bases, and 3 bases lay outside the gene matches. In nucleotides, the CDR3 is TGCGCCAGCAGCCACGGGACTAGCTACGAGCAGTACTTC. As protein: CASSHGTSYEQYF.

V and J are TRBV5-1 and TRBJ2-7; TRBD2 might be the D (6 bases). V gave up 4 bases and J gave up 0 bases, with 14 bases separating them. Germline CDR1 reads SGHRS; CDR2 reads YFSETQ. The CDR3 sequence is 15 residues long. DNA for the CDR3: TGCGCCAGCAGCCCGGGGGACGTCAGCTCCTACGAGCAGTACTTC. This sequence encodes CASSPGDVSSYEQYF. Complete variable domain (other parts from reference TRBV5-1 and TRBJ2-7): KAGVTQTPRYLIKTRGQQVTLSCSPISGHRSVSWYQQTPGQGLQFLFEYFSETQRNKGNFPGRFSGRQFSNSRSEMNVSTLELGDSALYLCASSPGDVSSYEQYFGPGTRLTVT.

This clonotype was observed many times. This chain links TRBV27 with TRBJ2-3; 9 nucleotides line up with TRBD1. CDR1 is MNHEY and CDR2 is SMNVEV in the germline V gene (reference sequence). V shed 4 bases, J shed 3 bases, and the junction held 5 bases outside the gene matches. The CDR3 is 15 amino acids. Written as DNA, the CDR3 is TGTGCCAGCAGTTCCGGGACAGGGAGGACAGATACGCAGTATTTT. This codes for CASSSGTGRTDTQYF.

The chain recombines TRBV5-1 with TRBJ2-5; 8 bases agree with TRBD1. The V and J ends lost 1 base and 5 bases, in that order; junction bases with no gene match: 4. Germline-derived CDR1 and CDR2 are SGHRS and YFSETQ. The CDR3 extends over 14 amino acids. The CDR3 sequence is CASSLQGAWETQYF. DNA of the CDR3: TGCGCCAGCAGCTTGCAGGGGGCATGGGAGACCCAGTACTTC.

The chain joins TRBV7-9 to TRBJ1-3; D is uncertain. Trimming pared 5 bases from V and 0 bases from J, leaving 14 bases between. Germline V gives CDR1 SEHNR, CDR2 FQNEAQ (reference sequence). This CDR3 comprises 16 residues. Written as DNA, the CDR3 is TGTGCCAGCAGCCCAGCCCCAGAGAGCTCTGGAAACACCATATATTTT. It is translated as CASSPAPESSGNTIYF.

This sequence joins TRBV11-2 and TRBJ2-7; no definite D call. From germline, CDR1 is SGHAT and CDR2 FQNNGV. The V end lost 1 base, the J end lost 2 bases, and 9 bases lay between the germline ends. The CDR3 consists of 14 residues. The DNA for the CDR3 is TGTGCCAGCAGCTTAGGTTTGGCCGCCTACGAGCAGTACTTC. It yields the protein CASSLGLAAYEQYF.

This clonotype has a count of ten or more. This chain connects TRBV30 to TRBJ2-7, with D hard to call. The V end was cut by 0 bases, the J end by 4 bases, with 10 bases between. Looked up from germline, CDR1 is GTSNPN and CDR2 is SVGIG (reference sequence). The CDR3 is 13 amino acids. This CDR3 reads CAWSVPSAYEQYF. The CDR3 bases are TGTGCCTGGAGTGTCCCCTCTGCTTACGAGCAGTACTTC.